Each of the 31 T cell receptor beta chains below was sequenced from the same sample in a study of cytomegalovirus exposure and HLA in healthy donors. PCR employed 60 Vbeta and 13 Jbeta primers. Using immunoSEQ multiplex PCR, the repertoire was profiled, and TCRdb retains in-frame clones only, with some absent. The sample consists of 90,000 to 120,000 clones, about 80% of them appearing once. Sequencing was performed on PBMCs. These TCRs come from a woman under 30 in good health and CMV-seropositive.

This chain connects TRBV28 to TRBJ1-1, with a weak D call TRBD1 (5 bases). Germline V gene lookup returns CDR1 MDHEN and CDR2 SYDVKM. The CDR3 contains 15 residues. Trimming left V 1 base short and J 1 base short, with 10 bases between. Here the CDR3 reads CASSLSLGQNTEAFF. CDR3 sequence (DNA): TGTGCCAGCAGTTTATCCCTGGGGCAGAACACTGAAGCTTTCTTT. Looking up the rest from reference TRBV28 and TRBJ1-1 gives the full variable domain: DVKVTQSSRYLVKRTGEKVFLECVQDMDHENMFWYRQDPGLGLRLIYFSYDVKMKEKGDIPEGYSVSREKKERFSLILESASTNQTSMYLCASSLSLGQNTEAFFGQGTRLTVV.

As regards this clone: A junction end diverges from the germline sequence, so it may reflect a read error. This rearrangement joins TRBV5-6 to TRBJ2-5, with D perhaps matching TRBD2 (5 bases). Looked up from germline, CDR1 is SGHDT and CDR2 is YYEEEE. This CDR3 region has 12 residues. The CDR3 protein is CASSLDGGTQYF. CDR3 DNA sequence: TGTGCCAGCAGTTTGGACGGAGGGACCCAGTACTTC.

CDR3 amino acids: CASSPHRDGELFF. CDR3 sequence (DNA): TGTGCCAGCTCACCACACAGGGACGGGGAGCTGTTTTTT. The chain links TRBV18 to TRBJ2-2, with D maybe TRBD1 (6 bases). The CDR3 is 13 residues long. In germline, CDR1 is KGHSH, CDR2 LQKENI. The V end lost 1 base, the J end lost 7 bases, and 7 bases lay between the germline ends.

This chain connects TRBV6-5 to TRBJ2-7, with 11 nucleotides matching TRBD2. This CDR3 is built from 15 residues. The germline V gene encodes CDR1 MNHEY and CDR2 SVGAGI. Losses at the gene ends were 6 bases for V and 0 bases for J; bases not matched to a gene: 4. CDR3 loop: CASRPGLAASYEQYF. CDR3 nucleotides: TGTGCCAGCAGACCGGGACTAGCGGCCTCCTACGAGCAGTACTTC.

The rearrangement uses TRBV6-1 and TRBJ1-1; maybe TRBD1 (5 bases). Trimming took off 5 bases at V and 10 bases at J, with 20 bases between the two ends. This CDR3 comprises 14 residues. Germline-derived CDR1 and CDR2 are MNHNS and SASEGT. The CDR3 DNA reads TGTGCCAGCAGTCCTCTCTTGGGGGGACCGGGAGCTTTCTTT. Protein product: CASSPLLGGPGAFF.

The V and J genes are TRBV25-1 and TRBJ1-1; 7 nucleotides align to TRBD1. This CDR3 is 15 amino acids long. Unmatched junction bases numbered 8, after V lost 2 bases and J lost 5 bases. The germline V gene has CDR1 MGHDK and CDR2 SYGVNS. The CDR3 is CASSEIDRAGTEAFF. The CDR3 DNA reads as TGTGCCAGCAGTGAAATCGACAGGGCTGGAACTGAAGCTTTCTTT.

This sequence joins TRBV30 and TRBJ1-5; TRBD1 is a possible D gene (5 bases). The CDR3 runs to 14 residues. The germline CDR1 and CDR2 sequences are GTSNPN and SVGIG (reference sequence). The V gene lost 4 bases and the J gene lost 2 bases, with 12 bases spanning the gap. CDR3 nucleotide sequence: TGTGCCTGGACTGGGCAGGGTGGCAATCAGCCCCAGCATTTT. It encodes CAWTGQGGNQPQHF.

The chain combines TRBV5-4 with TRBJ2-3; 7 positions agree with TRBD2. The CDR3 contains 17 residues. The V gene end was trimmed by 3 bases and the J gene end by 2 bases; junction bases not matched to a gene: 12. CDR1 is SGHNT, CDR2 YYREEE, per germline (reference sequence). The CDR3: CASSSYTSEPHTDTQYF. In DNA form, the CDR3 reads TGTGCCAGCAGCTCCTATACTAGCGAGCCCCACACAGATACGCAGTATTTT.

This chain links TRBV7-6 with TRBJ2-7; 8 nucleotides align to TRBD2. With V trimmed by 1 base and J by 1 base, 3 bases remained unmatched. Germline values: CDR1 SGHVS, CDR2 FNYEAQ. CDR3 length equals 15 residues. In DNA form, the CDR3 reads TGTGCCAGCAGCTTAGGAACTAGCGGTTCCTACGAGCAGTACTTC. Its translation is CASSLGTSGSYEQYF.

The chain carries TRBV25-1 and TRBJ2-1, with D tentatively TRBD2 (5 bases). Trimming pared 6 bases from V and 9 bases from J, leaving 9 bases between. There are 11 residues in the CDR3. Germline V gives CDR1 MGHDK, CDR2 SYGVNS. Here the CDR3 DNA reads TGTGCCAGCAGCCCCGGAGGTGAGCAGTTCTTC. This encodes CASSPGGEQFF. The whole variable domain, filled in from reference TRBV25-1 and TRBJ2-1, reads EADIYQTPRYLVIGTGKKITLECSQTMGHDKMYWYQQDPGMELHLIHYSYGVNSTEKGDLSSESTVSRIRTEHFPLTLESARPSHTSQYLCASSPGGEQFFGPGTRLTVL.

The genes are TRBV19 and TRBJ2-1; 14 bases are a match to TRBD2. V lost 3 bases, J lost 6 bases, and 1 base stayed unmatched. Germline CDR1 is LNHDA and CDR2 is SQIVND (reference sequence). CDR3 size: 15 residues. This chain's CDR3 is CASSMGLAGVNEQFF. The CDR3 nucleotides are TGTGCCAGTAGTATGGGACTAGCGGGAGTCAATGAGCAGTTCTTC.

The CDR3 nucleotides read TGTGCCAGCAGCTTGGGACTAGCGGGTGCCGAGCAGTACTTC. Translated: CASSLGLAGAEQYF. V is TRBV7-3 and J is TRBJ2-7; 12 bases match TRBD2. V shed 3 bases and J 6 bases; nucleotides not matched to a gene: 3. The CDR3 totals 14 residues. Looked up from germline, CDR1 is SGHTA and CDR2 is FQGTGA.

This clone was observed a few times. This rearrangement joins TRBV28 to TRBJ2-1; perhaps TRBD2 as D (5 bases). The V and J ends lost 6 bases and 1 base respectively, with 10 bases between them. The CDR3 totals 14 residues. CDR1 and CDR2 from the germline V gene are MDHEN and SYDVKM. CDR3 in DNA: TGTGCCAGCAGAACGGACTGGTCCTACAATGAGCAGTTCTTC. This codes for CASRTDWSYNEQFF.

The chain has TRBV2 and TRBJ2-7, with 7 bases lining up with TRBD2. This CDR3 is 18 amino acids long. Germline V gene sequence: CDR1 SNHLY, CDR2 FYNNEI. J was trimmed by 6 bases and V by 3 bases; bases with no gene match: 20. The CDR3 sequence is CASSDIPMYRAGEGEQYF. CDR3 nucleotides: TGTGCCAGCAGTGATATCCCCATGTATAGGGCGGGAGAAGGCGAGCAGTACTTC.

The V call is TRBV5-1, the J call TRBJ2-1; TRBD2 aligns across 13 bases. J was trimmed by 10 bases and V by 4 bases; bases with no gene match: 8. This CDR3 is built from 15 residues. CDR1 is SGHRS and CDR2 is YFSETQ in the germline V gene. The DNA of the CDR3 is TGCGCCAGCAGCGAAGGGACTAGCGGGACGAGGGAGCAGTTCTTC. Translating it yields CASSEGTSGTREQFF.

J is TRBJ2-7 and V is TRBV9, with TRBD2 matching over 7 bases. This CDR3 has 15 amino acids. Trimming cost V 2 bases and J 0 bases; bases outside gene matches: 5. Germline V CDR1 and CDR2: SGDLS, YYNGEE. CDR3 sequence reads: CASSVLAESSYEQYF. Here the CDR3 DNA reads TGTGCCAGCAGCGTCCTAGCGGAGAGCTCCTACGAGCAGTACTTC.

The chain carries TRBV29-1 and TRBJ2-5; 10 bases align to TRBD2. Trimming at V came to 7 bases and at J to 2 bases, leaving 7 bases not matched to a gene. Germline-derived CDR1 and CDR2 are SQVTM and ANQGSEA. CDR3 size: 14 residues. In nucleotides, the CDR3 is TGCAGCGCAACACTAGCGGGGCTTCAAGAGACCCAGTACTTC. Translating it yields CSATLAGLQETQYF.

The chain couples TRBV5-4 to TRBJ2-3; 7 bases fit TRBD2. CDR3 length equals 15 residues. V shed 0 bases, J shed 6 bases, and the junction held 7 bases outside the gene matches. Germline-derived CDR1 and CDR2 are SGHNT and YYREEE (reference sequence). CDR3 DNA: TGTGCCAGCAGCTTGGGAGTAGCGGGTTCTGATACGCAGTATTTT. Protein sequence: CASSLGVAGSDTQYF.

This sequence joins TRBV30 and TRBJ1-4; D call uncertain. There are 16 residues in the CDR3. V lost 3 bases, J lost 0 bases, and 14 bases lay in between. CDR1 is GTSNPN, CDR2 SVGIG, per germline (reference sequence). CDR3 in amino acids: CAWSPGRGATNEKLFF. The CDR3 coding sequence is TGTGCCTGGAGCCCGGGTCGTGGAGCAACTAATGAAAAACTGTTTTTT.

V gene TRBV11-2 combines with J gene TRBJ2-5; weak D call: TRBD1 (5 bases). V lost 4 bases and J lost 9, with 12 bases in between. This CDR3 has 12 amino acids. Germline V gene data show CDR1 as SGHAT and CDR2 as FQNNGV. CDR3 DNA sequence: TGTGCCAGCAGCTCCCCTCAGGGTCCCCAGTACTTC. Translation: CASSSPQGPQYF. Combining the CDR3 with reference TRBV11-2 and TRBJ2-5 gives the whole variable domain EAGVAQSPRYKIIEKRQSVAFWCNPISGHATLYWYQQILGQGPKLLIQFQNNGVVDDSQLPKDRFSAERLKGVDSTLKIQPAKLEDSAVYLCASSSPQGPQYFGPGTRLLVL.

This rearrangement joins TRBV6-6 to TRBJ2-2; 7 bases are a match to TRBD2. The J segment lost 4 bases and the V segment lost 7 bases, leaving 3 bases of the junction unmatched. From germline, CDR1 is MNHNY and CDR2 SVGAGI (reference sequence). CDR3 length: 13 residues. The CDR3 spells CASKGGLTGELFF. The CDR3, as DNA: TGTGCCAGCAAGGGAGGGCTCACCGGGGAGCTGTTTTTT.

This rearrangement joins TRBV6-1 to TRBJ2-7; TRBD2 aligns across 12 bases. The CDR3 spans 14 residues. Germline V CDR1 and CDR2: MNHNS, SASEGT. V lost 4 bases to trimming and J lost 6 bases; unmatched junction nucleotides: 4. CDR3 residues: CASSVTSGSGEQYF. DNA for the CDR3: TGTGCCAGCAGTGTGACTAGCGGGAGTGGCGAGCAGTACTTC.

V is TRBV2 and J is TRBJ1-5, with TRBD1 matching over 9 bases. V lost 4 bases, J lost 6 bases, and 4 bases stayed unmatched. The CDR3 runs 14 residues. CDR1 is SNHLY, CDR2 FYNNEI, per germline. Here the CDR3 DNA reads TGTGCCAGCAGTGCCGGGACAGGGAGTCAGCCCCAGCATTTT. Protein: CASSAGTGSQPQHF.

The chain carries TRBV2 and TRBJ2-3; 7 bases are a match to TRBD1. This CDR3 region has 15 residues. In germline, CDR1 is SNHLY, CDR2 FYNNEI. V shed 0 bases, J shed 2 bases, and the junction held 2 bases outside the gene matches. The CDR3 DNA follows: TGTGCCAGCAGTGAAGCACAGGGGACCACAGATACGCAGTATTTT. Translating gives CASSEAQGTTDTQYF.

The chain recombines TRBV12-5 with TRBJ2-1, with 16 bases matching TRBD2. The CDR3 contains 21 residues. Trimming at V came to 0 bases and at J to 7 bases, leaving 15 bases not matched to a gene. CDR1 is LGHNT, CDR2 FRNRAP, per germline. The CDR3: CASGLVPIPGLAGGPGNEQFF. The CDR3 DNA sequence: TGTGCTAGTGGTTTGGTGCCAATACCGGGACTAGCGGGAGGGCCGGGGAATGAGCAGTTCTTC.

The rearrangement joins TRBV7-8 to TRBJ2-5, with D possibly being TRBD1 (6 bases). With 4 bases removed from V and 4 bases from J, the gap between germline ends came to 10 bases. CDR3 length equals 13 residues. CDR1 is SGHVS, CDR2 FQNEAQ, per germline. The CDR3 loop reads CASSSGQLETQYF. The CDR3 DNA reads TGTGCCAGCAGCTCCGGACAGTTAGAGACCCAGTACTTC. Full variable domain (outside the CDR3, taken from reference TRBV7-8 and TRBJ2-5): GAGVSQSPRYKVAKRGQDVALRCDPISGHVSLFWYQQALGQGPEFLTYFQNEAQLDKSGLPSDRFFAERPEGSVSTLKIQRTQQEDSAVYLCASSSGQLETQYFGPGTRLLVL.

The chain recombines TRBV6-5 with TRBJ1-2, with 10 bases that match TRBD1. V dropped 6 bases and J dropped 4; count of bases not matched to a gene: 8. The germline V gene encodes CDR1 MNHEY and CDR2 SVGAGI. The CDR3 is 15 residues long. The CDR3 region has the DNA TGTGCCAGCAGCAATGGACAGGGGGAGTCCTATGGCTACACCTTC. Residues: CASSNGQGESYGYTF.

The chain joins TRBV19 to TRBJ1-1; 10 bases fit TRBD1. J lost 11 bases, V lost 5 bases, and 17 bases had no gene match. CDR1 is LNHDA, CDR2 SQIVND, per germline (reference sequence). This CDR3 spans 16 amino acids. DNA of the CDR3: TGTGCCAGTAGTTTCTTTTACGACAGGGGGCCTGAGGGGGCTTTCTTT. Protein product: CASSFFYDRGPEGAFF. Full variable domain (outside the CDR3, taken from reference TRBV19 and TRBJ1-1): DGGITQSPKYLFRKEGQNVTLSCEQNLNHDAMYWYRQDPGQGLRLIYYSQIVNDFQKGDIAEGYSVSREKKESFPLTVTSAQKNPTAFYLCASSFFYDRGPEGAFFGQGTRLTVV.

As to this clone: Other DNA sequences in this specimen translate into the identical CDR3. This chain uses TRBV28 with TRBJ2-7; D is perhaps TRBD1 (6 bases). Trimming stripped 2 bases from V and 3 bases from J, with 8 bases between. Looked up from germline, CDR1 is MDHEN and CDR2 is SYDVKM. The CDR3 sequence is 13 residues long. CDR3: CASSLGGSYEQYF. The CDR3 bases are TGTGCCAGCAGTTTAGGGGGCAGCTACGAGCAGTACTTC.

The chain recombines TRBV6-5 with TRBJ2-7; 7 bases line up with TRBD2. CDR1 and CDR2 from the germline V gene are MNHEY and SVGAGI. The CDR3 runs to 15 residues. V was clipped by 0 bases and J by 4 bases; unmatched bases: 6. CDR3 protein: CASSYSSGAAYEQYF. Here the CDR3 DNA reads TGTGCCAGCAGTTACTCGAGCGGGGCCGCATACGAGCAGTACTTC.

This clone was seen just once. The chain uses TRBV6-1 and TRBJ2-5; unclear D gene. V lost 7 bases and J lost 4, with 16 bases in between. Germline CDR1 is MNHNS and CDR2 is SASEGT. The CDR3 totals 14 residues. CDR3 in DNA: TGTGCCAGCAAAGGTGGCGGAAAGGCAGAGACCCAGTACTTC. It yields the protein CASKGGGKAETQYF.